The 17 T cell receptor beta chains below were found in one sample sequenced in a study of cytomegalovirus exposure and HLA in healthy donors. PCR amplification relied on 60 Vbeta primers (plus 13 Jbeta primers). Clones were sequenced by immunoSEQ multiplex PCR, and TCRdb holds only the in-frame ones, with some missing. The table records 87,000 or so clones, roughly 8.2% of them present only once. The specimen was PBMCs. The receptors come from a man over 45 in good health and CMV-seronegative.

In DNA, the CDR3 is TGTGCCAGCAGCTTAGCAACTGTGGGAGGGCAGCCCCAGCATTTT. It yields the protein CASSLATVGGQPQHF. This chain uses TRBV7-2 with TRBJ1-5; D gene uncertain. The V end was cut by 0 bases, the J end by 7 bases, with 13 bases between. The CDR3 contains 15 residues. Looked up from germline, CDR1 is SGHTA and CDR2 is FQGNSA.

CDR3 protein: CASSRDPQDLRYTF. The CDR3 nucleotides are TGTGCCAGTTCGAGAGATCCCCAGGACTTACGCTACACCTTC. V and J are TRBV2 and TRBJ1-2; the D is unclear. The CDR3 extends over 14 amino acids. The germline gives CDR1 SNHLY, CDR2 FYNNEI. V was cut by 9 bases and J by 9 bases, with 23 bases left in between.

The chain combines TRBV28 with TRBJ1-5; D is unresolved. V lost 3 bases and J 1 base, leaving 7 bases between the germline ends. The CDR3 has 14 amino acids. Germline values: CDR1 MDHEN, CDR2 SYDVKM. The CDR3, as DNA: TGTGCCAGCAGTTTTCGGGGAAGCAATCAGCCCCAGCATTTT. Translated, it gives CASSFRGSNQPQHF.

The chain has TRBV5-6 and TRBJ2-1; 9 bases align to TRBD1. This CDR3 comprises 14 residues. Germline CDR1 and CDR2: SGHDT and YYEEEE. Trimming cost V 4 bases and J 10 bases; bases outside gene matches: 9. This chain's CDR3 is CASSPGTGSKEQFF. The CDR3 DNA follows: TGTGCCAGCAGCCCGGGGACAGGGTCGAAGGAGCAGTTCTTC.

This clone has a handful of counts. The chain couples TRBV14 to TRBJ2-3; possibly TRBD1 for D (6 bases). Trimming cost V 0 bases and J 3 bases, with 34 bases left between them. The germline V gene encodes CDR1 SGHDN and CDR2 FVKESK. CDR3 length: 23 residues. The CDR3 DNA is TGTGCCAGCAGCCAAGAGTTTTGGGCAGGCCAGAAAAAATGGGACATCGGAACAGATACGCAGTATTTT. Its protein product is CASSQEFWAGQKKWDIGTDTQYF.

This chain uses TRBV5-4 with TRBJ1-1; TRBD1 agrees at 8 bases. The ends lost 4 bases at V and 1 base at J; junction bases unmatched: 3. The CDR3 spans 14 residues. CDR1 is SGHNT and CDR2 is YYREEE in the germline V gene (reference sequence). For the CDR3, the DNA is TGTGCCAGCAGCATTGGACAGGGGAACACTGAAGCTTTCTTT. This gives the protein CASSIGQGNTEAFF.

The chain couples TRBV6-1 to TRBJ2-7; 7 positions agree with TRBD1. The CDR3 length is 15 residues. Germline trimming cut 3 bases from V and 4 bases from J; bases unmatched to any gene: 9. Germline V gives CDR1 MNHNS, CDR2 SASEGT. CDR3 loop: CASSDPGRGSYEQYF. The CDR3 region has the DNA TGTGCCAGCAGTGATCCGGGCAGGGGGTCTTACGAGCAGTACTTC.

This clone was observed a few times. The genes are TRBV5-1 and TRBJ2-1; TRBD1 matches at 7 bases. The CDR3 totals 15 residues. V trimming: 4 bases; J trimming: 7 bases; junction bases outside the gene matches: 11. CDR1 is SGHRS and CDR2 is YFSETQ in the germline V gene. The CDR3 DNA is TGCGCCAGCAGCCAGGGACAGAGGAATACGAATGAGCAGTTCTTC. This gives the protein CASSQGQRNTNEQFF.

This chain joins TRBV27 and TRBJ2-7, with D possibly TRBD1 on 5 matching bases. V was shortened by 2 bases and J by 3 bases, with 11 bases between the two germline ends. The CDR3 is 14 residues long. Germline-derived CDR1 and CDR2 are MNHEY and SMNVEV (reference sequence). DNA of the CDR3: TGTGCCAGCAGTTTAAAGGGGTGGGACTACGAGCAGTACTTC. This translates into CASSLKGWDYEQYF.

The chain joins TRBV7-9 to TRBJ1-4; TRBD1 agrees at 9 bases. Germline trimming cut 5 bases from V and 6 bases from J; bases unmatched to any gene: 1. The CDR3 has 13 amino acids. Germline values: CDR1 SEHNR, CDR2 FQNEAQ (reference sequence). The CDR3, as DNA: TGTGCCAGCAGCAGGGACAGGGATGAAAAACTGTTTTTT. It translates to CASSRDRDEKLFF.

This chain joins TRBV7-2 and TRBJ1-1; D gene ambiguous. V lost 2 bases and J 11 bases, leaving 15 bases between the germline ends. The CDR3 extends over 13 amino acids. Germline CDR1 reads SGHTA; CDR2 reads FQGNSA. CDR3 protein: CASSLRGLERAFF. For the CDR3, the DNA is TGTGCCAGCAGCTTACGAGGTTTGGAGAGGGCTTTCTTT.

This clone was detected a few times. The CDR3 is CASSLARGVDQPQHF. The CDR3, as DNA: TGTGCCAGCTCACTGGCCAGGGGGGTTGATCAGCCCCAGCATTTT. The chain couples TRBV18 to TRBJ1-5, with 7 nucleotides matching TRBD1. CDR3 size: 15 residues. Germline CDR1 KGHSH, CDR2 LQKENI. After removal of 4 bases from V and 5 bases from J, the junction contained 8 bases not matched to a gene. The full variable domain, completed using reference TRBV18 and TRBJ1-5, is NAGVMQNPRHLVRRRGQEARLRCSPMKGHSHVYWYRQLPEEGLKFMVYLQKENIIDESGMPKERFSAEFPKEGPSILRIQQVVRGDSAAYFCASSLARGVDQPQHFGDGTRLSIL.

This clone was seen a handful of times. The chain employs TRBV5-6 and TRBJ1-2; 11 positions match TRBD1. Germline loops: CDR1 SGHDT, CDR2 YYEEEE. The length of the CDR3 is 14 residues. V lost 2 bases and J lost 8; bases outside the gene matches: 5. CDR3: CASSFSGQGEGYTF. CDR3 nucleotide sequence: TGTGCCAGCAGCTTCTCGGGACAGGGGGAAGGCTACACCTTC. Variable domain in full (rest from reference TRBV5-6 and TRBJ1-2): DAGVTQSPTHLIKTRGQQVTLRCSPKSGHDTVSWYQQALGQGPQFIFQYYEEEERQRGNFPDRFSGHQFPNYSSELNVNALLLGDSALYLCASSFSGQGEGYTFGSGTRLTVV.

This chain connects TRBV19 to TRBJ2-1; perhaps TRBD2 as D (6 bases). The V end lost 7 bases, the J end lost 0 bases, and 22 bases lay between the germline ends. The CDR3 length is 18 residues. Per germline, CDR1 LNHDA and CDR2 SQIVND (reference sequence). The CDR3 sequence: CASKPWGDGALSYNEQFF. The CDR3 nucleotides read TGTGCCAGTAAGCCCTGGGGGGACGGGGCCCTCTCCTACAATGAGCAGTTCTTC.

This clone was seen more than once but under ten times. This chain links TRBV13 with TRBJ1-2; D unresolved. CDR3 length: 15 amino acids. CDR1 is PRHDT, CDR2 FYEKMQ, per germline (reference sequence). Trimming took 0 bases from V and 3 from J, leaving 11 bases between them. CDR3 residues: CASSLGGGNYYGYTF. For the CDR3, the DNA is TGTGCCAGCAGCTTAGGCGGAGGGAACTACTATGGCTACACCTTC. The full variable domain, its missing parts supplied by reference TRBV13 and TRBJ1-2, is AAGVIQSPRHLIKEKRETATLKCYPIPRHDTVYWYQQGPGQDPQFLISFYEKMQSDKGSIPDRFSAQQFSDYHSELNMSSLELGDSALYFCASSLGGGNYYGYTFGSGTRLTVV.

This clone was detected only a few times. This chain uses TRBV6-1 with TRBJ1-6; weak D call: TRBD1 (6 bases). Germline CDR1 MNHNS, CDR2 SASEGT. V was shortened by 3 bases and J by 8 bases, with 11 bases between the two germline ends. The CDR3 extends over 14 amino acids. The CDR3 spells CASSEGGLDSPLHF. As DNA, the CDR3 is TGTGCCAGCAGTGAGGGGGGGCTCGATTCACCCCTCCACTTT.

This clone was counted between two and nine times. This sequence joins TRBV6-4 and TRBJ2-7; D is possibly TRBD1 (6 bases). CDR1 MRHNA and CDR2 SNTAGT come from the germline V gene. V lost 2 bases to trimming and J lost 0 bases, with 8 bases between them. This CDR3 spans 14 amino acids. CDR3 in amino acids: CASSDKDSSYEQYF. The CDR3 DNA reads TGTGCCAGCAGTGACAAGGACAGCTCCTACGAGCAGTACTTC.